The 25 T cell receptor beta chains reported below all come from one sample, sequenced in a study of OX40 agonist ivuxolimab in advanced cancers. Using immunoSEQ multiplex PCR, the repertoire was profiled, and TCRdb retains in-frame clones only, with some absent. The sample includes 80,000 to 100,000 clones, 80% to 90% of them seen just once. The sample here was CD4+ or CD8+ T cells sorted from blood, taken in a trial of the OX40 agonist ivuxolimab. These receptors were obtained from an adult with an advanced solid tumor such as melanoma, head and neck, liver or kidney cancer.

As regards this clone: Its ends do not fully match the called genes, so a read error is possible. Within the sample, other DNA sequences also encode this same CDR3. The V call is TRBV30, the J call TRBJ1-6, with TRBD1 matching over 9 bases. CDR3 length equals 13 residues. CDR1 is GTSNPN and CDR2 is SVGIG in the germline V gene (reference sequence). The CDR3 coding sequence is TGTGCCTGGGAGAGGACAGGGGATTCACCCCTCCACTTC. This gives the protein CAWERTGDSPLHF. The whole variable domain, filled in from reference TRBV30 and TRBJ1-6, reads SQTIHQWPATLVQPVGSPLSLECTVEGTSNPNLYWYRQAAGRGLQLLFYSVGIGQISSEVPQNLSASRPQDRQFILSSKKLLLSDSGFYLCAWERTGDSPLHFGNGTRLTVT.

A single count supports this clone. The V gene is TRBV6-4, the J gene TRBJ2-6; D is uncertain. Germline V gene lookup returns CDR1 MRHNA and CDR2 SNTAGT. The V end was cut by 5 bases, the J end by 2 bases, with 10 bases between. The CDR3 is 15 residues long. CDR3 sequence reads: CASSPSLAGANVLTF. In DNA, the CDR3 is TGTGCCAGCAGTCCAAGCCTGGCTGGGGCCAACGTCCTGACTTTC.

This chain uses TRBV27 with TRBJ2-3; possible D gene TRBD1, 5 bases. The germline V gene has CDR1 MNHEY and CDR2 SMNVEV (reference sequence). This CDR3 has 14 residues. Trimming removed 3 bases from V and 0 bases from J, with 7 bases in between. In DNA form, the CDR3 reads TGTGCCAGCAGTTTCTGGACAAGCACAGATACGCAGTATTTT. Protein: CASSFWTSTDTQYF.

The chain recombines TRBV19 with TRBJ2-2; D possibly corresponds to TRBD2 (6 bases). Germline values: CDR1 LNHDA, CDR2 SQIVND (reference sequence). V was shortened by 0 bases and J by 4 bases, with 15 bases between the two germline ends. The CDR3 covers 17 residues. CDR3 amino acids: CASSIDWAGRGTGELFF. The CDR3 DNA sequence: TGTGCCAGTAGTATAGATTGGGCAGGGCGGGGCACCGGGGAGCTGTTTTTT.

The chain is built from TRBV28 and TRBJ2-4, with D uncertain. In germline, CDR1 is MDHEN, CDR2 SYDVKM. V was pared by 7 bases and J by 3 bases, with 13 bases between. CDR3 length: 14 amino acids. The CDR3 nucleotides are TGTGCCAGCACCCCCGGGCTAGGCAAAAACATTCAGTACTTC. Residues: CASTPGLGKNIQYF.

The chain couples TRBV18 to TRBJ2-2, with D uncertain. From germline, CDR1 is KGHSH and CDR2 LQKENI. The CDR3 sequence is 15 residues long. The V end was cut by 1 base, the J end by 4 bases, with 10 bases between. CDR3 sequence reads: CASSPLSMATGELFF. The CDR3 DNA reads TGTGCCAGCTCACCACTGTCTATGGCCACCGGGGAGCTGTTTTTT.

V usage is TRBV5-1 and J usage is TRBJ2-5; D unclear. Germline V gene sequence: CDR1 SGHRS, CDR2 YFSETQ. CDR3 length: 14 amino acids. The V and J ends lost 0 bases and 5 bases respectively, with 11 bases between them. CDR3 sequence reads: CASSLGRSAETQYF. CDR3 bases: TGCGCCAGCAGCTTGGGGCGGAGTGCGGAGACCCAGTACTTC.

V and J are TRBV6-5 and TRBJ1-5; the D gene is possibly TRBD1 (5 bases). Trimming shortened V by 2 bases and J by 4 bases, and 9 bases separated the two germline ends. The length of the CDR3 is 14 residues. Germline V CDR1 and CDR2: MNHEY, SVGAGI. This chain's CDR3 is CASSYEGLNQPQHF. CDR3 DNA: TGTGCCAGCAGTTACGAGGGGCTGAATCAGCCCCAGCATTTT.

The chain joins TRBV10-3 to TRBJ2-1; D remains unclear. Trimming left V 4 bases short and J 8 bases short, with 6 bases between. The CDR3 totals 11 residues. Per the germline V gene, CDR1 is ENHRY and CDR2 is SYGVKD. CDR3 residues: CAISVFDEQFF. Here the CDR3 DNA reads TGTGCCATCAGTGTATTCGATGAGCAGTTCTTC.

J is TRBJ2-7 and V is TRBV5-4, with 9 nucleotides matching TRBD1. Germline assignment: CDR1 SGHNT and CDR2 YYREEE (reference sequence). This CDR3 region has 13 residues. V lost 5 bases and J lost 6; bases outside the gene matches: 6. CDR3 sequence (DNA): TGTGCCAGCAGGGCCGGGACAGGGCGCGAGCAGTACTTC. This sequence encodes CASRAGTGREQYF.

The rearrangement links TRBV18 to TRBJ1-3; the D is unclear. V gave up 0 bases and J gave up 0 bases, with 6 bases separating them. Germline V gene data show CDR1 as KGHSH and CDR2 as LQKENI. The CDR3 is 15 residues long. The CDR3 is CASSPPAVSGNTIYF. The DNA for the CDR3 is TGTGCCAGCTCACCACCGGCGGTCTCTGGAAACACCATATATTTT.

This chain links TRBV19 with TRBJ1-1; D is ambiguous. Germline CDR1 and CDR2: LNHDA and SQIVND (reference sequence). The CDR3 is 13 amino acids. V dropped 3 bases and J dropped 4 bases, with 9 bases sitting between them. Here the CDR3 reads CASSIFAGTEAFF. DNA for the CDR3: TGTGCCAGTAGTATTTTCGCGGGCACTGAAGCTTTCTTT. Variable domain in full (rest from reference TRBV19 and TRBJ1-1): DGGITQSPKYLFRKEGQNVTLSCEQNLNHDAMYWYRQDPGQGLRLIYYSQIVNDFQKGDIAEGYSVSREKKESFPLTVTSAQKNPTAFYLCASSIFAGTEAFFGQGTRLTVV.

This clone was seen only once. The chain carries TRBV9 and TRBJ2-7, with D possibly being TRBD1 (6 bases). Germline lookup yields CDR1 SGDLS and CDR2 YYNGEE. The CDR3 has 15 amino acids. V gave up 3 bases and J gave up 0 bases, with 13 bases separating them. The CDR3 region has the DNA TGTGCCAGCAGCGCAACAGGGATAAGCTCCTACGAGCAGTACTTC. Its protein product is CASSATGISSYEQYF. Combining the CDR3 with reference TRBV9 and TRBJ2-7 gives the whole variable domain DSGVTQTPKHLITATGQRVTLRCSPRSGDLSVYWYQQSLDQGLQFLIQYYNGEERAKGNILERFSAQQFPDLHSELNLSSLELGDSALYFCASSATGISSYEQYFGPGTRLTVT.

The chain couples TRBV28 to TRBJ1-2, with a weak D call TRBD1 (5 bases). The CDR3 consists of 14 residues. Germline assignment: CDR1 MDHEN and CDR2 SYDVKM. V lost 6 bases, J lost 0 bases, and 11 bases lay in between. CDR3 residues: CASRRGGANYGYTF. The CDR3 nucleotides read TGTGCCAGCAGAAGGGGAGGCGCTAACTATGGCTACACCTTC.

V and J are TRBV28 and TRBJ2-7, with TRBD1 matching 12 bases. V lost 5 bases, J lost 7 bases, and 9 bases stayed unmatched. There are 15 residues in the CDR3. The V gene's germline CDR1 is MDHEN and CDR2 SYDVKM. The CDR3 nucleotides are TGTGCCAGCAGTCTACCGGGACAGGGGGCAGGAGAGCAGTACTTC. It translates to CASSLPGQGAGEQYF.

V and J are TRBV30 and TRBJ1-4, with D possibly matching TRBD1 (5 bases). The CDR3 runs 13 residues. Germline CDR1 GTSNPN, CDR2 SVGIG (reference sequence). V gave up 3 bases and J gave up 13 bases, with 18 bases separating them. The CDR3 is CAWSEGHLIPLFF. DNA of the CDR3: TGTGCCTGGAGCGAGGGGCACTTGATTCCACTGTTTTTT.

This clone occurred a few times. The chain employs TRBV9 and TRBJ2-1; 7 nucleotides match TRBD2. The CDR3 extends over 16 amino acids. Germline V CDR1 and CDR2: SGDLS, YYNGEE. Trimming cost V 1 base and J 0 bases; bases outside gene matches: 4. The CDR3 here is CASSVWEGSSYNEQFF. CDR3 coding DNA: TGTGCCAGCAGCGTATGGGAGGGTAGCTCCTACAATGAGCAGTTCTTC.

The rearrangement links TRBV6-6 to TRBJ1-1; D ambiguous. V dropped 7 bases and J dropped 4 bases, with 13 bases sitting between them. The CDR3 covers 13 residues. The germline V gene encodes CDR1 MNHNY and CDR2 SVGAGI (reference sequence). CDR3 bases: TGTGCCAGCACCGACCCTTACGGCACTGAAGCTTTCTTT. Translating gives CASTDPYGTEAFF.

This chain links TRBV28 with TRBJ1-4, with D possibly TRBD1 on 5 matching bases. V was pared by 5 bases and J by 10 bases, with 20 bases between. The CDR3 runs 15 residues. Germline V gene sequence: CDR1 MDHEN, CDR2 SYDVKM. The CDR3 nucleotides read TGTGCCAGCAGTCCCCCGGGGGGTTCTTACGGAAAACTGTTTTTT. It encodes CASSPPGGSYGKLFF.

This clone is a singleton in its sample. V is TRBV21-1 and J is TRBJ1-4; the tabulated D call, TRBD1, remains unverified against the DNA. TRBV21-1 is a pseudogene. The CDR3 length is 13 residues. In DNA form, the CDR3 reads TGTGCCAGATATGGGGGCCTCGATGAAAAACTGTTTTTT. The encoded protein is CARYGGLDEKLFF.

In this sample, this clone turned up a few times. The V gene is TRBV20-1, the J gene TRBJ2-1, with D unclear. V was shortened by 3 bases and J by 8 bases, with 8 bases between the two germline ends. The length of the CDR3 is 11 residues. Germline V gene lookup returns CDR1 DFQATT and CDR2 SNEGSKA (reference sequence). This CDR3 is CSASSGDEQFF. In DNA form, the CDR3 reads TGCAGTGCTAGTTCGGGTGATGAGCAGTTCTTC.

The chain has TRBV4-3 and TRBJ2-5; 9 nucleotides line up with TRBD2. The DNA matches TRBJ2-7 better at its end, which makes the J call doubtful. Germline assignment: CDR1 LGHNA and CDR2 YSLEER. This CDR3 has 15 residues. CDR3 residues: CASSPGGGDPYEQYF. CDR3 DNA sequence: TGCGCCAGCAGCCCAGGCGGGGGGGATCCCTACGAGCAGTACTTC.

The chain has TRBV6-6 and TRBJ2-5; TRBD2 matches at 7 bases. CDR3 length equals 15 residues. The trim removed 0 bases at V and 4 bases at J, leaving 5 bases unmatched. CDR1 MNHNY and CDR2 SVGAGI come from the germline V gene (reference sequence). The CDR3: CASSYSSLAGETQYF. The CDR3 coding sequence is TGTGCCAGCAGTTACTCGAGTTTAGCGGGAGAGACCCAGTACTTC.

The rearrangement links TRBV2 to TRBJ2-3, with D unclear. Germline V gene lookup returns CDR1 SNHLY and CDR2 FYNNEI. CDR3 length: 12 residues. V dropped 6 bases and J dropped 2 bases, with 6 bases sitting between them. The CDR3 loop reads CASSPTTDTQYF. CDR3 DNA: TGTGCCAGCAGCCCGACCACAGATACGCAGTATTTT.

V is TRBV7-8 and J is TRBJ1-5, with 9 bases aligning to TRBD1. After removal of 5 bases from V and 1 base from J, the junction contained 6 bases not matched to a gene. Germline CDR1 SGHVS, CDR2 FQNEAQ. The CDR3 consists of 16 residues. The CDR3 nucleotides read TGTGCCAGCAGCCCCTGGACAGGGGTAAGCAATCAGCCCCAGCATTTT. Amino acid sequence: CASSPWTGVSNQPQHF. Full variable domain (rest looked up from reference TRBV7-8 and TRBJ1-5): GAGVSQSPRYKVAKRGQDVALRCDPISGHVSLFWYQQALGQGPEFLTYFQNEAQLDKSGLPSDRFFAERPEGSVSTLKIQRTQQEDSAVYLCASSPWTGVSNQPQHFGDGTRLSIL.